This TCR beta chain was recovered during a study of blood T cell repertoires in COVID-19. Authors' processing steps: It was from reference gene primer amplification that nucleated cell counts were estimated. Using immunoSEQ multiplex PCR, the repertoire was profiled, and TCRdb retains in-frame clones only, with some absent. That table gives V, J and clone size, and the DNA gave D and trimming. The table has 180,000 or so clones, about 85% seen once; the top ten hold 9.8%. Trimming removed 4 bases from V and 8 bases from J, with 12 bases in between. CDR3 length: 13 amino acids. Germline V gene data show CDR1 as SGHNT and CDR2 as YYREEE (reference sequence).

The sequence derives from a woman of 80 years or more with acute or convalescent COVID-19. Sequenced input: peripheral blood. The rearrangement links TRBV5-4 to TRBJ1-4; D is unclear. This CDR3 reads CASSQDQREKLFF. The CDR3 nucleotides are TGTGCCAGCAGCCAGGACCAGCGGGAAAAACTGTTTTTT.